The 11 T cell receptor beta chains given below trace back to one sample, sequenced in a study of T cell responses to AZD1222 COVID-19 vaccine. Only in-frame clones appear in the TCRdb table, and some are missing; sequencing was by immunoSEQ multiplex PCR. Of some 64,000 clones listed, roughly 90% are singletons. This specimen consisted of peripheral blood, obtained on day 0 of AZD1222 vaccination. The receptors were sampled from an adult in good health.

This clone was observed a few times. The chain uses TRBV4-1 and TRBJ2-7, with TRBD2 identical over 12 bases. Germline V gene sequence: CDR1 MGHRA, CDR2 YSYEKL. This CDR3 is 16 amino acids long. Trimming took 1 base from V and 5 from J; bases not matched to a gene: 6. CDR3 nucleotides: TGCGCCAGCAGCCAAGGGTTGACTAGCGGGAGCCACGAGCAGTACTTC. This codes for CASSQGLTSGSHEQYF.

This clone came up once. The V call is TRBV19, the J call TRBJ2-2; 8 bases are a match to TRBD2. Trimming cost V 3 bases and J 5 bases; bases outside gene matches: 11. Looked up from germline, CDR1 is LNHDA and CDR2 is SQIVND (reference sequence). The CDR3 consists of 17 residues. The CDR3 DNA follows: TGTGCCAGTAGTATCGGAACTAGCGGTTTGGGAACCGGGGAGCTGTTTTTT. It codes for CASSIGTSGLGTGELFF.

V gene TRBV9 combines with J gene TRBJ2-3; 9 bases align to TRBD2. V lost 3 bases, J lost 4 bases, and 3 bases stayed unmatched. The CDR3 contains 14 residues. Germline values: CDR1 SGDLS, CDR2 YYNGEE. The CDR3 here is CASSAGLASDTQYF. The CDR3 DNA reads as TGTGCCAGCAGCGCGGGACTAGCCTCAGATACGCAGTATTTT.

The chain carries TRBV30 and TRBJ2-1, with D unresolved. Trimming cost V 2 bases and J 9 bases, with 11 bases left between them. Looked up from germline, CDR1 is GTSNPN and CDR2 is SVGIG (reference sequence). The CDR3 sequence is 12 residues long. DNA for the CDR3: TGTGCCTGGAGTAATCCAGCACCTGAGCAGTTCTTC. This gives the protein CAWSNPAPEQFF.

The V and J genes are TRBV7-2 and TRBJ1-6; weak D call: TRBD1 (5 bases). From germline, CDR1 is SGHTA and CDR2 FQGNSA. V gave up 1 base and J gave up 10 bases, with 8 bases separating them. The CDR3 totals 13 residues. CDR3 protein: CASSLVDKSPLHF. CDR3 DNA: TGTGCCAGCAGCTTAGTGGACAAATCACCCCTCCACTTT.

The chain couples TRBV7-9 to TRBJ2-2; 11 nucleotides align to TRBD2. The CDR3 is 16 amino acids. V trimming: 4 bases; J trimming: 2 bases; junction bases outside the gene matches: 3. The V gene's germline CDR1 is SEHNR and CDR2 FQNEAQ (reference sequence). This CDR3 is CASSSGTSGNTGELFF. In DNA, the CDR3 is TGTGCCAGCAGCTCTGGGACTAGCGGTAACACCGGGGAGCTGTTTTTT. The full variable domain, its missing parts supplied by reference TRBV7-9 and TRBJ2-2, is DTGVSQNPRHKITKRGQNVTFRCDPISEHNRLYWYRQTLGQGPEFLTYFQNEAQLEKSRLLSDRFSAERPKGSFSTLEIQRTEQGDSAMYLCASSSGTSGNTGELFFGEGSRLTVL.

CDR3 protein: CASSYAVQTYEQYF. DNA for the CDR3: TGTGCCAGCAGTTACGCTGTCCAAACCTACGAGCAGTACTTC. The chain recombines TRBV6-2 or TRBV6-3 with TRBJ2-7; D uncertain. The CDR3 runs to 14 residues. Between the trimmed V and J ends, which lost 2 bases and 2 bases, there was a span of 10 bases. Germline values: CDR1 MNHEY, CDR2 SVGEGT.

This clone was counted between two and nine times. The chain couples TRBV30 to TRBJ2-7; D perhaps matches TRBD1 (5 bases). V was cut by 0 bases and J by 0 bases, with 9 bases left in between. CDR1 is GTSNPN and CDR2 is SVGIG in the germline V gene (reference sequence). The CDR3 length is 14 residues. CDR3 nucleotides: TGTGCCTGGAGTGTACGACAGACCTCCTACGAGCAGTACTTC. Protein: CAWSVRQTSYEQYF. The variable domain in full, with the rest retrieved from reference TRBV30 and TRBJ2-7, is SQTIHQWPATLVQPVGSPLSLECTVEGTSNPNLYWYRQAAGRGLQLLFYSVGIGQISSEVPQNLSASRPQDRQFILSSKKLLLSDSGFYLCAWSVRQTSYEQYFGPGTRLTVT.

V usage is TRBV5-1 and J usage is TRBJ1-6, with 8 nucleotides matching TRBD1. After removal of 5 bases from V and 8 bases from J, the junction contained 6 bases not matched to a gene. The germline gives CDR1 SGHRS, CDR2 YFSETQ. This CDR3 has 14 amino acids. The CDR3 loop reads CASSFGQGDSPLHF. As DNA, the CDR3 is TGCGCCAGCAGTTTCGGACAGGGAGATTCACCCCTCCACTTT.

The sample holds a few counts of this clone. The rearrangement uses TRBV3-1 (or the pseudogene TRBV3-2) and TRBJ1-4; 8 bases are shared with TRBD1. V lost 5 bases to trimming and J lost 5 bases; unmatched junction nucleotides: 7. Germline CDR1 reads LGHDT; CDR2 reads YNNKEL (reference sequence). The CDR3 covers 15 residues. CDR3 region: CASSFPDRVNEKLFF. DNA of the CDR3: TGTGCCAGCAGCTTCCCGGACAGGGTAAATGAAAAACTGTTTTTT.

The CDR3 sequence is CASSQDLSSGANVLTF. CDR3 coding DNA: TGCGCCAGCAGCCAAGATCTCAGCTCTGGGGCCAACGTCCTGACTTTC. The chain is built from TRBV4-3 and TRBJ2-6, with unresolved D. The V gene lost 0 bases and the J gene lost 0 bases, with 6 bases spanning the gap. This CDR3 contains 16 residues. Germline values: CDR1 LGHNA, CDR2 YSLEER.